These 13 T cell receptor beta chains were sequenced from one sample in a study of cytomegalovirus exposure and HLA in healthy donors. PCR was performed using 60 Vbeta and 13 Jbeta primers. The protocol was immunoSEQ multiplex PCR, while the TCRdb copy is restricted to in-frame clones and leaves out a portion. Here the sample spans about 110,000 clones, 55% to 70% being singletons. The sequencing input was PBMCs. All receptors come from a woman under 40 in good health and CMV-seronegative.

This sequence joins TRBV28 and TRBJ2-7, with 8 bases identical to TRBD2. The CDR3 is 17 residues long. Trimming removed 1 base from V and 4 bases from J; junction bases left unmatched: 12. CDR1 and CDR2 (germline): MDHEN, SYDVKM. The CDR3, as DNA: TGTGCCAGCAGTTTATCGGATAGCGGGACGGCCATTTACGAGCAGTACTTC. As protein: CASSLSDSGTAIYEQYF.

This chain joins TRBV28 and TRBJ1-2, with no clear D. V dropped 3 bases and J dropped 5 bases, with 7 bases sitting between them. The germline gives CDR1 MDHEN, CDR2 SYDVKM. This CDR3 contains 12 residues. The CDR3 here is CASSLTPYGYTF. Here the CDR3 DNA reads TGTGCCAGCAGTTTGACACCTTATGGCTACACCTTC.

V and J are TRBV25-1 and TRBJ1-2; D gene unclear. The V end was cut by 4 bases, the J end by 4 bases, with 10 bases between. CDR1 and CDR2 (germline): MGHDK, SYGVNS. The CDR3 loop spans 13 amino acids. The DNA of the CDR3 is TGTGCCAGCAGTGGCGTGGGCTTCTATGGCTACACCTTC. It is translated as CASSGVGFYGYTF.

V is TRBV10-3 and J is TRBJ1-2; 7 bases map to TRBD1. The germline gives CDR1 ENHRY, CDR2 SYGVKD. V was pared by 0 bases and J by 6 bases, with 4 bases of the junction left unmatched. The CDR3 runs to 14 residues. The CDR3 nucleotides are TGTGCCATCAGTGAGTCGAGAGACAGGGATGGCTACACCTTC. It specifies CAISESRDRDGYTF.

This clone has more than one count but fewer than ten. The chain has TRBV6-1 and TRBJ1-2; unclear D gene. V was cut by 10 bases and J by 4 bases, with 13 bases left in between. This CDR3 has 12 amino acids. Per the germline V gene, CDR1 is MNHNS and CDR2 is SASEGT. DNA of the CDR3: TGTGCCACCGACCTGAGGCGCTATGGCTACACCTTC. Translation: CATDLRRYGYTF.

The chain couples TRBV5-5 to TRBJ1-3; possible D gene TRBD1, 6 bases. The V and J ends lost 7 bases and 4 bases respectively, with 18 bases between them. Per germline, CDR1 SGHKS and CDR2 YYEKEE (reference sequence). The CDR3 spans 15 residues. CDR3 bases: TGTGCCAGCCGCGGGGGCGCGGGTCCCGGAAACACCATATATTTT. Protein: CASRGGAGPGNTIYF.

The chain recombines TRBV19 with TRBJ1-2; weak D call: TRBD1 (6 bases). The germline gives CDR1 LNHDA, CDR2 SQIVND (reference sequence). V dropped 1 base and J dropped 2 bases, with 11 bases sitting between them. This CDR3 is 15 amino acids long. The CDR3 reads CASSIAGGPNYGYTF. CDR3 sequence (DNA): TGTGCCAGTAGTATAGCCGGGGGGCCCAACTATGGCTACACCTTC. The full variable domain, its missing parts supplied by reference TRBV19 and TRBJ1-2, is DGGITQSPKYLFRKEGQNVTLSCEQNLNHDAMYWYRQDPGQGLRLIYYSQIVNDFQKGDIAEGYSVSREKKESFPLTVTSAQKNPTAFYLCASSIAGGPNYGYTFGSGTRLTVV.

The chain combines TRBV4-3 with TRBJ2-3; unclear D gene. Germline CDR1 is LGHNA and CDR2 is YSLEER. The germline V and J ends were trimmed by 0 bases and 2 bases, with 9 bases remaining between them. The length of the CDR3 is 15 residues. The CDR3 reads CASSQDELPTDTQYF. CDR3 DNA sequence: TGCGCCAGCAGCCAAGATGAGTTACCCACAGATACGCAGTATTTT.

This rearrangement joins TRBV2 to TRBJ2-7, with a possible D match to TRBD1 (6 bases). V was cut by 5 bases and J by 0 bases, with 11 bases left in between. Looked up from germline, CDR1 is SNHLY and CDR2 is FYNNEI. The CDR3 extends over 14 amino acids. The CDR3 here is CASSPQGSSYEQYF. The CDR3, as DNA: TGTGCCAGCAGTCCCCAGGGGAGCTCCTACGAGCAGTACTTC.

This chain connects TRBV14 to TRBJ2-3; tentative D call: TRBD1 (5 bases). Germline V gives CDR1 SGHDN, CDR2 FVKESK. V was trimmed by 5 bases and J by 7 bases, leaving 10 bases between them. The CDR3 sequence is 12 residues long. In DNA, the CDR3 is TGTGCCAGCAGCGGCGCAGGGAATACGCAGTATTTT. It encodes CASSGAGNTQYF.

This clone showed up just a few times. The CDR3 nucleotides read TGTGCCAGTAGTATAGCCCAGGGGTTGATCTCACCCCTCCACTTT. It translates to CASSIAQGLISPLHF. This sequence joins TRBV19 and TRBJ1-6; D may be TRBD1 (6 bases). CDR3 length: 15 residues. V was pared by 1 base and J by 10 bases, with 14 bases between. Germline CDR1 reads LNHDA; CDR2 reads SQIVND (reference sequence).

The table lists this clone with a few counts. V is TRBV7-9 and J is TRBJ1-4, with D tentatively TRBD1 (6 bases). Trimming pared 1 base from V and 2 bases from J, leaving 11 bases between. This CDR3 has 16 residues. CDR1 is SEHNR, CDR2 FQNEAQ, per germline (reference sequence). This CDR3 reads CASSLVSGHTNEKLFF. As DNA, the CDR3 is TGTGCCAGCAGCTTAGTCTCGGGACACACTAATGAAAAACTGTTTTTT.

The table lists this clone with a few counts. The chain couples TRBV10-3 to TRBJ1-3; 8 bases match TRBD1. The V gene's germline CDR1 is ENHRY and CDR2 SYGVKD. This CDR3 has 13 amino acids. V dropped 10 bases and J dropped 6; count of bases not matched to a gene: 8. CDR3: CATGDRNENTIYF. The CDR3 region has the DNA TGTGCCACCGGGGACAGGAATGAAAACACCATATATTTT.